This T cell receptor beta chain was sequenced for a study of T-cell reconstitution after alpha-beta-depleted transplantation in children. Findings and caveats of the study: Certain patients had high TCRbeta diversity at day 60, and it came from recipient T cells and thymic progenitors that survived. Approximately two months post-transplant, alpha-beta T cells reportedly originated from several hundred expanded graft clones. Diversity and T-cell counts at one year after transplant derived mostly from new T cells.

TCRbeta library preparation incorporated unique molecular identifiers. TCRdb re-analysed the PCR reads in MiXCR, keeping a single row per CDR3 protein. Here the sample spans approximately 980,000 distinct CDR3 sequences, around 30% being singletons. This clonotype was counted only a few times. The antigen remains unidentified. The TCR originated in a boy under three years old who had a stem cell transplant for SCID, so the T cells may come from the graft donor. This specimen was PBMCs, mostly from graft donor cells, taken 360 days after TCRalphabeta/CD19-depleted stem cell transplant.

For the CDR3, the DNA is TGTGCCAGCGGGGGAGTTAACTATGGCTACACCTTC. Translation: CASGGVNYGYTF. The rearrangement joins TRBV28 to TRBJ1-2, with a possible D match to TRBD1 (5 bases). The germline V gene has CDR1 MDHEN and CDR2 SYDVKM. V lost 8 bases and J lost 1, with 8 bases in between. This CDR3 is 12 amino acids long.